The present entry profiles one TCR beta chain with its context. The antigen it recognizes is unknown. Base qualities are not recorded, but no much larger clone differs from it by a single base. All patients' tumors stained robustly positive for Merkel cell polyomavirus Large T antigen by immunohistochemistry. The study included more than ten Merkel cell carcinoma patients whose blood and/or cultured TIL contained robust KLL-tetramer+ populations exceeding 0.04% of CD8+ T cells. Every patient was Caucasian, and patient ages ranged from roughly 50 to 77 years, with a median of around 64 years. For patients with unknown primaries who presented with nodal disease, or in cases where primary tissue was insufficient, lymph node tumors were analyzed. Library prep was done by the immunoSEQ multiplex PCR assay. Genomic DNA extraction, TRB sequencing and normalization were carried out by Adaptive Biotechnologies (Seattle, WA). In the source study's methods: Clonality was computed as one minus Shannon entropy of productive TRB sequences normalized by log2 of unique productive sequences. To identify KLL-specific clonotypes in tumors, TCRbeta CDR3 amino acid sequences were matched against the sequences from the tetramer-sorted sample of each patient. In its TCRdb copy, this immuneACCESS table keeps in-frame sequences only and misses some clones. Where compared with another copy, unresolved V genes explain less than half of these, and the others have no known cause. V, J and clone size derive from that table, while D and trimming were established from the DNA sequence. Within this sample are 20,000 to 30,000 clones, with nearly 90% of them counted one time only. The ten largest clones take up about 2.7% of the sample.

This record comes from a study of tumor-infiltrating T cells and Merkel cell polyomavirus (dated by TCRdb to about 2017). Concerning the study at large: The study examined CD8+ T cells specific for the Merkel cell polyomavirus KLL epitope in Merkel cell carcinoma patients. In the whole study, one tumor sample was a frozen nodal tumor digest, and another tumor sample was a flash-frozen core biopsy of a metastasis. Patients came in at different disease stages and had a median follow-up of 2.7 years, ranging from roughly 1.1 to 6.0 years. TRB sequencing covered KLL-tetramer-sorted cells from blood or tumor-infiltrating lymphocytes in some 15 samples, plus 12 matched whole-tumor samples. Most of the whole-tumor samples were approximately 23-micron curls sectioned from formalin-fixed, paraffin-embedded tissue blocks. Patients received varied, non-standardized therapies including chemotherapy, radiation and immunotherapies.

From a lookup of the germline V gene (reference sequence), CDR1 and CDR2 are MNHEY and SMNVEV. Reading from cysteine to phenylalanine, the CDR3 counts 16 amino acids. Only CDR3 DNA is held: 48 bases, read in frame from base 1. For this chain, trimming is 2 bases at the V end and 3 bases at the J end, and the number of junction bases without a gene match is 6. Summary of the overall study and its limitations: KLL-specific TRB repertoires proved diverse and largely private: among 410 or so unique sequences, only one clonotype was public, and two patients shared that clonotype. A higher fraction of KLL-specific T cells within tumors (roughly 1.8-20% versus roughly 0-0.14%) was associated with significantly better MCC-specific survival. Because the study covered only a single viral epitope, T cells targeting other Merkel cell polyomavirus epitopes were not captured. The small sample size of the study (n ≈ 13 patients) is recognized as a limitation. More unique KLL-specific clonotypes in tumors (5-108 vs 0-3) was associated with a significant MCC-specific survival advantage (P = 0.0051).

The receptor was isolated from a man aged 50 to 59 with Merkel cell carcinoma. The rearranged segments are TRBV27 and TRBJ2-5; 10 bases in the middle match TRBD1. The sequenced material came from lymph node tissue. The DNA is TGTGCCAGCAGTTTAACCCATGGGACAGGGGAAGAGACCCAGTACTTC. Translated, this is CASSLTHGTGEETQYF.